The 20 T cell receptor beta chains reported below all come from one sample, sequenced in a study of CD8 T cells in cerebrospinal fluid in Alzheimer's disease. TCRdb processed the 10x single-cell sequencing reads again and assigns one entry to each CDR3 protein, with no DNA. The sample table includes 1,500 or so distinct CDR3 sequences. Sample: cerebrospinal fluid. These TCRs come from a human donor with Alzheimer's disease.

V and J are TRBV2 and TRBJ1-1. The CDR3 sequence is 13 residues long. Germline V gives CDR1 SNHLY, CDR2 FYNNEI. The CDR3 protein is CASSESQVTEAFF.

Measured by frequency, this clonotype is large. The V gene is TRBV12-3 or TRBV12-4, the J gene TRBJ2-5. This CDR3 has 12 amino acids. The CDR3 here is CASSLSSLTQYF.

In terms of frequency, this clonotype is medium-sized. CDR3 loop: CASSPREETQYF. The chain uses TRBV6-5 and TRBJ2-5; TCRdb outputs TRBD1, but without DNA this stays unchecked. The CDR3 runs 12 residues. Germline V CDR1 and CDR2: MNHEY, SVGAGI.

This clonotype is deemed medium-sized by its frequency. The chain recombines TRBV27 with TRBJ2-2; TCRdb's D call, TRBD2, is unchecked because there is no DNA. Germline V lookup: CDR1 MNHEY, CDR2 SMNVEV (reference sequence). The length of the CDR3 is 16 residues. Here the CDR3 reads CASSFPGLAATGELFF.

This clonotype shows up as large by frequency. The chain uses TRBV7-8 and TRBJ2-1; TCRdb reports TRBD2, a call that lacks DNA to check it against. This CDR3 has 15 residues. The germline V gene encodes CDR1 SGHVS and CDR2 FQNEAQ. The CDR3 reads CASSLERLARGEQFF. The full variable domain, rest sourced from reference TRBV7-8 and TRBJ2-1, is GAGVSQSPRYKVAKRGQDVALRCDPISGHVSLFWYQQALGQGPEFLTYFQNEAQLDKSGLPSDRFFAERPEGSVSTLKIQRTQQEDSAVYLCASSLERLARGEQFFGPGTRLTVL.

This clonotype counts as medium-sized by frequency. The rearrangement links TRBV5-1 to TRBJ2-5; TCRdb indicates TRBD2, and absent DNA this call remains unverified. This CDR3 spans 15 amino acids. Germline CDR1 is SGHRS and CDR2 is YFSETQ. CDR3 residues: CASSLIAGGQETQYF.

Considering frequency, this clonotype is large. The V call is TRBV7-9, the J call TRBJ1-5; the D call of TRBD1 rests on TCRdb alone, since no DNA is present to check it. Germline CDR1 is SEHNR and CDR2 is FQNEAQ (reference sequence). This CDR3 is built from 15 residues. CDR3 sequence: CASSSTSSGDQPQHF.

This clonotype counts as medium-sized by frequency. The chain uses TRBV10-1 and TRBJ2-1; TCRdb's D gene call, TRBD1, goes unchecked for lack of DNA. The CDR3 runs 19 residues. The germline gives CDR1 WNHNN, CDR2 SYGVQD (reference sequence). The CDR3 here is CASTGQGHPPGHRYNEQFF.

Considering frequency, this clonotype is large. The chain uses TRBV7-3 and TRBJ1-1. Per the germline V gene, CDR1 is SGHTA and CDR2 is FQGTGA. The CDR3 is 14 residues long. The CDR3 spells CASSSSSANTEAFF.

This chain links TRBV7-8 with TRBJ2-7; TCRdb returns TRBD1, unconfirmable since there is no DNA. Germline assignment: CDR1 SGHVS and CDR2 FQNEAQ. This CDR3 region has 18 residues. The CDR3 reads CASSFYICSATGGHEQYF.

Its frequency marks this clonotype as large. The rearrangement uses TRBV7-9 and TRBJ2-1; there is no DNA to check the TCRdb D call of TRBD2. The CDR3 extends over 15 amino acids. From germline, CDR1 is SEHNR and CDR2 FQNEAQ (reference sequence). The CDR3 loop reads CASSATSGGFNEQFF.

This clonotype shows up as medium-sized by frequency. The V and J genes are TRBV24-1 and TRBJ2-2. The CDR3 loop spans 18 amino acids. Germline assignment: CDR1 KGHDR and CDR2 SFDVKD. CDR3: CATSDLPLARSGTGELFF.

By frequency, this clonotype registers medium-sized. The chain couples TRBV28 to TRBJ2-5; the TCRdb D gene call, TRBD1, has no DNA to confirm it. Germline values: CDR1 MDHEN, CDR2 SYDVKM. The CDR3 loop spans 15 amino acids. CDR3: CASSSNVGGKETQYF.

This clonotype is identified as medium-sized from frequency. The chain employs TRBV20-1 and TRBJ1-3. The CDR3 runs 15 residues. Looked up from germline, CDR1 is DFQATT and CDR2 is SNEGSKA (reference sequence). CDR3 in amino acids: CSADGRTGAGNTIYF.

This clonotype is identified as medium-sized (0.01 to 0.1%) from frequency. V and J are TRBV6-5 and TRBJ2-7. CDR3 length: 15 residues. Germline V gives CDR1 MNHEY, CDR2 SVGAGI. This CDR3 is CASSYSFVNPYEQYF.

This clonotype is labeled medium-sized based on frequency. The chain is built from TRBV5-1 and TRBJ2-6. CDR1 and CDR2 (germline): SGHRS, YFSETQ. The CDR3 is 14 residues long. The CDR3 sequence is CASSLMDGANVLTF.

This clonotype ranks as medium-sized in terms of frequency. The chain combines TRBV30 with TRBJ2-6; the TCRdb call, TRBD2, lacks DNA for checking. CDR3 length: 18 residues. CDR1 and CDR2 (germline): GTSNPN, SVGIG (reference sequence). This CDR3 reads CAWARVASGGFGANVLTF.

Measured by frequency, this clonotype is medium-sized. This chain joins TRBV5-1 and TRBJ2-1; the D call from TCRdb, TRBD1, cannot be confirmed without DNA. The CDR3 runs to 13 residues. CDR1 is SGHRS, CDR2 YFSETQ, per germline. This CDR3 reads CASSFQGQNEQFF.

This clonotype counts as medium-sized by frequency. V is TRBV6-1 and J is TRBJ1-3; checking the TCRdb D call of TRBD1 is not possible without DNA. CDR3 length: 14 residues. The V gene's germline CDR1 is MNHNS and CDR2 SASEGT. The CDR3: CASSEWGPGNTIYF.

This clonotype is deemed large by its frequency. This chain connects TRBV7-9 to TRBJ1-2. Germline-derived CDR1 and CDR2 are SEHNR and FQNEAQ (reference sequence). CDR3 length: 12 amino acids. The CDR3 loop is CASSPDVYGYTF. Based on the CDR3 plus reference TRBV7-9 and TRBJ1-2, the full variable domain is DTGVSQNPRHKITKRGQNVTFRCDPISEHNRLYWYRQTLGQGPEFLTYFQNEAQLEKSRLLSDRFSAERPKGSFSTLEIQRTEQGDSAMYLCASSPDVYGYTFGSGTRLTVV.